What follows describes a single T cell receptor (beta chain). The antigen remains unidentified. Germline V gene lookup returns CDR1 SGHTA and CDR2 FQGTGA. This CDR3 has 14 residues. J was trimmed by 7 bases and V by 5 bases; bases with no gene match: 8. This entry is derived from a study of cytomegalovirus exposure and HLA in healthy donors. Study findings and constraints: An apparent linkage of common viral pathogens to several of the most significant clusters emerged in a later analysis.

Both 60 Vbeta primers and 13 Jbeta primers went into the PCR. Method: immunoSEQ multiplex PCR; TCRdb's copy keeps in-frame clones and lacks some. Counted here are tens of thousands of clones, around 80% occurring once; the ten biggest clones make up approximately 17%. Sample: PBMCs. This chain joins TRBV7-3 and TRBJ1-2; 9 nucleotides align to TRBD1. The sequence was collected from a man between 65 and 80 years old in good health and CMV-seropositive. CDR3 amino acids: CASSPSDRGVGYTF. The CDR3 DNA follows: TGTGCCAGCAGCCCCTCGGACAGGGGAGTTGGCTACACCTTC.